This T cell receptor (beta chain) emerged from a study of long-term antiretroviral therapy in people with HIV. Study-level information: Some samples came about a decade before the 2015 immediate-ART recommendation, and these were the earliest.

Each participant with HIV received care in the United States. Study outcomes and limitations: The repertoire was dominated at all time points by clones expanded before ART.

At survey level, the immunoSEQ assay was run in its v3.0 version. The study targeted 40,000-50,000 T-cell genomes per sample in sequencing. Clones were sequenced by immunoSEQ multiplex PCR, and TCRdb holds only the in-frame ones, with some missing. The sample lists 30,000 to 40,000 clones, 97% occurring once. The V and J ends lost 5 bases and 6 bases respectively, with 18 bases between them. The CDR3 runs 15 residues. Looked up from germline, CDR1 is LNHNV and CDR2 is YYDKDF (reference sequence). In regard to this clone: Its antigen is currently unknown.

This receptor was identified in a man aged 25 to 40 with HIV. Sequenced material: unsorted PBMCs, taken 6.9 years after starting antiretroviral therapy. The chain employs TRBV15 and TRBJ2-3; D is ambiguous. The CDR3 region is CATSRSTASYDTQYF. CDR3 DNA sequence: TGTGCCACCAGCCGGAGTACAGCCTCTTACGATACGCAGTATTTT.